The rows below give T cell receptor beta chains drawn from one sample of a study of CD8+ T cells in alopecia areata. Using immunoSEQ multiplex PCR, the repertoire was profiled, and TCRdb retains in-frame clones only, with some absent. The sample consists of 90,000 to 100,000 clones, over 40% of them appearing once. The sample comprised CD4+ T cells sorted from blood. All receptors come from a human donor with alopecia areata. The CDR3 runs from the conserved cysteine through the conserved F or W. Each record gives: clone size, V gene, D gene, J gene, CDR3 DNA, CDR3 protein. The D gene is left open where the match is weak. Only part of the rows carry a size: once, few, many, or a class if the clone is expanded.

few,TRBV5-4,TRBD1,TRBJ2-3,TGTGCCAGCAGCTCACCGGGACAGGGGGCCACAGATACGCAGTATTTT,CASSSPGQGATDTQYF
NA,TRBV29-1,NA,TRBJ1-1,TGCAGCGTTGAATACGAGGCTAGGGGAACATATGCTTTCTTT,CSVEYEARGTYAFF
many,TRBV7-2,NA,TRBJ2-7,TGTGCCAGCAGCTTTTTGGACGAGCAGTACTTC,CASSFLDEQYF
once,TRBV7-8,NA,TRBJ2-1,TGTGCCAGCAGCTTAAGGGGGGGCGCAGTCTACAATGAGCAGTTCTTC,CASSLRGGAVYNEQFF
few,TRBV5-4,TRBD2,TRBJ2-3,TGTGCCAGCAGCAATAGCGGGAGGGCCGAGGATACGCAGTATTTT,CASSNSGRAEDTQYF
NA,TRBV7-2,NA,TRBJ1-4,TGTGCCAGCAGCTTTGGAGAAGAAAAACTGTTTTTT,CASSFGEEKLFF
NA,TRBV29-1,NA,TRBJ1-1,TGCAGCGTTGAAGGTCTGAAGGGGCGGAACACTGAAGCTTTCTTT,CSVEGLKGRNTEAFF
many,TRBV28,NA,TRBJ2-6,TGTGCCAGCCGTGGCCGGGCTGGGGCCAACGTCCTGACTTTC,CASRGRAGANVLTF
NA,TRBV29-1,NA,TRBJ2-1,TGCAGCGTTGAAGATCGTAGGGGACCTTACAATGAGCAGTTCTTC,CSVEDRRGPYNEQFF
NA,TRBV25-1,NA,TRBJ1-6,TGTGCCAGCAGTCAGGGAAGAAATTCACCCCTCCACTTT,CASSQGRNSPLHF
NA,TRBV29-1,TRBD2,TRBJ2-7,TGCAGCGGGGGGACTAGCGGCGGCTACGAGCAGTACTTC,CSGGTSGGYEQYF
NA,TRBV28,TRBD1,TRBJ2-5,TGTGCCAGCGGAATGGGACAGTGGGAAGAGACCCAGTACTTC,CASGMGQWEETQYF
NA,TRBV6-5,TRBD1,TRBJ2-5,TGTGCCAGCACCTCGGACAGGCAAGAGACCCAGTACTTC,CASTSDRQETQYF
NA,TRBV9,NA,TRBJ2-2,TGTGCCAGCAGCGCCGGGACCTCCAGGGGGGAGCTGTTTTTT,CASSAGTSRGELFF
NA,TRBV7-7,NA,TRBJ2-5,TGTGCTAGCAGCTTAGGCTTCGACAGATGGGAAGAGACCCAGTACTTC,CASSLGFDRWEETQYF
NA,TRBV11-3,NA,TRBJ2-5,TGTGCCAGCAGCTCACTCCCCGGAAGGAAACAAGAGACCCAGTACTTC,CASSSLPGRKQETQYF
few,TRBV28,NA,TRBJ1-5,TGTGCCAGCAGTTTATACGGTCAGGGACGGAGCAATCAGCCCCAGCATTTT,CASSLYGQGRSNQPQHF
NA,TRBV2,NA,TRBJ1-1,TGTGCCAGCAGTGAAGCCCGCTCCGGGGGACGGGTCACTGAAGCTTTCTTT,CASSEARSGGRVTEAFF
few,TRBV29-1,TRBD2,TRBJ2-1,TGCAGCGTTGAGTCGGGACTAGCGGCATACAATGAGCAGTTCTTC,CSVESGLAAYNEQFF
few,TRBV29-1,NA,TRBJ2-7,TGCAGCGTTCTCGCTGATGCTTACGAGCAGTACTTC,CSVLADAYEQYF
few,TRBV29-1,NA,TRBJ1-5,TGCCTCCCAGGGAGGCGGAATCAGCCCCAGCATTTT,CLPGRRNQPQHF
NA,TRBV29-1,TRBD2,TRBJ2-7,TGCAGCGTTGCGGCGGTCCCGCGAGTAGCAGCGGGAGTCTACGAGCAGTACTTC,CSVAAVPRVAAGVYEQYF
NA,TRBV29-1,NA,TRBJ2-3,TGCAGCGTTGATCCGGGACACCAACGGACAGATACGCAGTATTTT,CSVDPGHQRTDTQYF
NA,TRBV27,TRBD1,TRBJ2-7,TGTGCCAGCAGGGGGACAGGGAAGGGCTCCTACGAGCAGTACTTC,CASRGTGKGSYEQYF
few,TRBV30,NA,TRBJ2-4,TGTGCCTGGAGTGGCCGGGCCAAAAACATTCAGTACTTC,CAWSGRAKNIQYF
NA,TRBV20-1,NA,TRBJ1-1,TGCAGTGCTAGCAGGTTCACTGAAGCTTTCTTT,CSASRFTEAFF
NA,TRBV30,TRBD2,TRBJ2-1,TGTGCCTGGGCGGGAAGCGGGGGAGAGCAGTTCTTC,CAWAGSGGEQFF
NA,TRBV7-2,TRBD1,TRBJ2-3,TGTGCCAGCAGCTTAAGACAGGGAACAACAGATACGCAGTATTTT,CASSLRQGTTDTQYF
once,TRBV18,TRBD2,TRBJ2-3,TGTGCCAGCTCACCCGGACTAGCCCAACAGGATACGCAGTATTTT,CASSPGLAQQDTQYF
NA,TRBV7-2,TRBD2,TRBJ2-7,TGTGCCAGCAGCTTAAGGACTAGCGGGAGAAACGAGCAGTACTTC,CASSLRTSGRNEQYF